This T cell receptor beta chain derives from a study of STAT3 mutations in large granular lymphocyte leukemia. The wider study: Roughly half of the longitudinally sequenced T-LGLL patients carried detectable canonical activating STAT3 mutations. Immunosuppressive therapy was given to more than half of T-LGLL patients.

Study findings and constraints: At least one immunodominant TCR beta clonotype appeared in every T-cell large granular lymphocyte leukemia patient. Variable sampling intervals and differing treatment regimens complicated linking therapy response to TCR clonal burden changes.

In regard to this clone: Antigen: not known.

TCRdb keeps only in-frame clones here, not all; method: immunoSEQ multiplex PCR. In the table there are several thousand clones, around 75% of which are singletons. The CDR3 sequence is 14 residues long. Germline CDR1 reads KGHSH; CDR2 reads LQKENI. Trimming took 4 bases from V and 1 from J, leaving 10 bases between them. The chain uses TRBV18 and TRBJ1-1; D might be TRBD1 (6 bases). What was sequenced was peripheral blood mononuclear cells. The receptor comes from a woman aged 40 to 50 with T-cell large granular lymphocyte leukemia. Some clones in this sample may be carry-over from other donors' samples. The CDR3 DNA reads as TGTGCCAGCTCACTACGGACAGAGAACACTGAAGCTTTCTTT. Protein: CASSLRTENTEAFF.